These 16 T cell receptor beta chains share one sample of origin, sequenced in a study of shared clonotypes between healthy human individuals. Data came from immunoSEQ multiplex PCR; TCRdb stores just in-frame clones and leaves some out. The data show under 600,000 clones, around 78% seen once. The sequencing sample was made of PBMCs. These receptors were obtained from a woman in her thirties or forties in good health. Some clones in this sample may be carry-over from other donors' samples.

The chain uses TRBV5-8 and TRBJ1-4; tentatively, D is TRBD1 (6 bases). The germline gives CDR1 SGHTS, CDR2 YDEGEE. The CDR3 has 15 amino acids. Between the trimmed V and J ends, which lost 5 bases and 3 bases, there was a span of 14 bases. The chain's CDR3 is CASRYQGLPNEKLFF. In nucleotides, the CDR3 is TGTGCCAGCAGGTACCAGGGGTTGCCTAATGAAAAACTGTTTTTT.

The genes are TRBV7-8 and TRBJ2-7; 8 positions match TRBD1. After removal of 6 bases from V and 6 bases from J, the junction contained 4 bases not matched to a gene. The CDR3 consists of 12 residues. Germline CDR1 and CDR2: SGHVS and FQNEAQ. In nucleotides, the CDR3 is TGTGCCAGCAGAGTGGGACAGGCCGAGCAGTACTTC. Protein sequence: CASRVGQAEQYF. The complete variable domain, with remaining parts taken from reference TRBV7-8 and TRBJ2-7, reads GAGVSQSPRYKVAKRGQDVALRCDPISGHVSLFWYQQALGQGPEFLTYFQNEAQLDKSGLPSDRFFAERPEGSVSTLKIQRTQQEDSAVYLCASRVGQAEQYFGPGTRLTVT.

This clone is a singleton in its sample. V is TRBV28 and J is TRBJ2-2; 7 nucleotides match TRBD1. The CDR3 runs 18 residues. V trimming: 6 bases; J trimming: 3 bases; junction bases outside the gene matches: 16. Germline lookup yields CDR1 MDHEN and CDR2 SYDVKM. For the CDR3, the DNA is TGTGCCAGCAGCTCGGCCGGCTGGGGTCAGGGGGACACCGGGGAGCTGTTTTTT. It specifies CASSSAGWGQGDTGELFF.

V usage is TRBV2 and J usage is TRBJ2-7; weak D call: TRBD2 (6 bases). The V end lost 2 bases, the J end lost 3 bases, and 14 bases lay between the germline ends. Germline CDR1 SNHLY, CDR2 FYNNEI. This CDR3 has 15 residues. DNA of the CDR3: TGTGCCAGCAGTGAATTGGGGGGAGGTATCTACGAGCAGTACTTC. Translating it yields CASSELGGGIYEQYF.

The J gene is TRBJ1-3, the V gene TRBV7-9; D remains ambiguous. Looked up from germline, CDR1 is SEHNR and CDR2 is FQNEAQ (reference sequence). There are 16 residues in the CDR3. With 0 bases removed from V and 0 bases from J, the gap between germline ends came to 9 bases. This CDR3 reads CASSLAFGSSGNTIYF. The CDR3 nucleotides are TGTGCCAGCAGCTTAGCTTTCGGGAGCTCTGGAAACACCATATATTTT.

CDR3 DNA: TGCGCCAGCAGCTATACAGCCTCGAGCTCCTACGAGCAGTACTTC. Translated, it gives CASSYTASSSYEQYF. The chain combines TRBV4-1 with TRBJ2-7; D is uncertain. From germline, CDR1 is MGHRA and CDR2 YSYEKL. V was clipped by 5 bases and J by 0 bases, with 14 bases between them. The CDR3 has 15 residues.

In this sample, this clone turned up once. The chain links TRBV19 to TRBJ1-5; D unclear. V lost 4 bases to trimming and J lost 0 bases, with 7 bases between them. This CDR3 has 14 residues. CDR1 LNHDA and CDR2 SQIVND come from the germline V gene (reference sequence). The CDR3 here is CASSKHLSNQPQHF. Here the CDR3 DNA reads TGTGCCAGTAGTAAACACCTTAGCAATCAGCCCCAGCATTTT. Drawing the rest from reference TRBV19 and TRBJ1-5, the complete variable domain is DGGITQSPKYLFRKEGQNVTLSCEQNLNHDAMYWYRQDPGQGLRLIYYSQIVNDFQKGDIAEGYSVSREKKESFPLTVTSAQKNPTAFYLCASSKHLSNQPQHFGDGTRLSIL.

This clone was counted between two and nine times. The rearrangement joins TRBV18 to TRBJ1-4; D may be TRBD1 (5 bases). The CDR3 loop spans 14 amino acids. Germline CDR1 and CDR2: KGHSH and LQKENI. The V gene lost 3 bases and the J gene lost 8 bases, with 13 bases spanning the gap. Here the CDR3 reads CASSPEIRGEKLFF. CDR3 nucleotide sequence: TGTGCCAGCTCACCCGAGATCCGGGGCGAAAAACTGTTTTTT.

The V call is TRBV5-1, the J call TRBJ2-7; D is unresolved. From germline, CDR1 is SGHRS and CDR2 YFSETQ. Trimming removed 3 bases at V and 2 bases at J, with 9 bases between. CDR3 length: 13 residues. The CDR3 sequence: CASSYLGTYEQYF. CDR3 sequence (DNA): TGCGCCAGCAGCTATTTAGGGACCTACGAGCAGTACTTC.

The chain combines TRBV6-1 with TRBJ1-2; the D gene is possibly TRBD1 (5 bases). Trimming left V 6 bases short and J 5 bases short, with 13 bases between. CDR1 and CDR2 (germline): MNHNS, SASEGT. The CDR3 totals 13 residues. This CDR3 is CASREAGSYGYTF. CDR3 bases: TGTGCCAGCAGGGAGGCAGGGTCGTATGGCTACACCTTC.

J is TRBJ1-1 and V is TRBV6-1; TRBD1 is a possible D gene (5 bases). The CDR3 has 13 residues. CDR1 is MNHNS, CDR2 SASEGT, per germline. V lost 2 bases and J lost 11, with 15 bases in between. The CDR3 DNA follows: TGTGCCAGCAGTGAATCGGGGGGACGAGTGGCTTTCTTT. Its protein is CASSESGGRVAFF.

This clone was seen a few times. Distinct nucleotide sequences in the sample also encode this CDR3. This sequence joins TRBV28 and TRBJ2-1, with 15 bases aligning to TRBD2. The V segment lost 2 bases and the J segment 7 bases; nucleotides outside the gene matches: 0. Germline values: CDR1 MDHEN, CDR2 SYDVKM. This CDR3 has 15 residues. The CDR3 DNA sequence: TGTGCCAGCAGTTTAGGGACTAGCGGGAGGAATGAGCAGTTCTTC. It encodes CASSLGTSGRNEQFF. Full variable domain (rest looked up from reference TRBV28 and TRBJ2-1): DVKVTQSSRYLVKRTGEKVFLECVQDMDHENMFWYRQDPGLGLRLIYFSYDVKMKEKGDIPEGYSVSREKKERFSLILESASTNQTSMYLCASSLGTSGRNEQFFGPGTRLTVL.

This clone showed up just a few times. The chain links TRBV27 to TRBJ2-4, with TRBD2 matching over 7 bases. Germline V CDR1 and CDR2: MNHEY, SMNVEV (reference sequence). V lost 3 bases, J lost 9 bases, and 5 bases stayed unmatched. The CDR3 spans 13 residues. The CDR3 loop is CASSFSGGGIQYF. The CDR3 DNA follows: TGTGCCAGCAGTTTTTCGGGGGGAGGCATTCAGTACTTC.

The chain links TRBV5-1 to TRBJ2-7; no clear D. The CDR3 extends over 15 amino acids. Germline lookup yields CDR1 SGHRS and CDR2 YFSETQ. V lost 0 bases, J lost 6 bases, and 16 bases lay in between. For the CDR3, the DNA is TGCGCCAGCAGCTTGGAGGGCGTTGGAGCTCGCGAGCAGTACTTC. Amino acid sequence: CASSLEGVGAREQYF.

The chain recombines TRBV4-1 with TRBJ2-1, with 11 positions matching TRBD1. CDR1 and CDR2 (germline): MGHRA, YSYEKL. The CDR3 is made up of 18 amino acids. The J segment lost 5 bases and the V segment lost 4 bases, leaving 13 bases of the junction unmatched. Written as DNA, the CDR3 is TGCGCCAGCAGCCGGACCGGGACAGGGGGTGGGGAAGACAATGAGCAGTTCTTC. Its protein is CASSRTGTGGGEDNEQFF.

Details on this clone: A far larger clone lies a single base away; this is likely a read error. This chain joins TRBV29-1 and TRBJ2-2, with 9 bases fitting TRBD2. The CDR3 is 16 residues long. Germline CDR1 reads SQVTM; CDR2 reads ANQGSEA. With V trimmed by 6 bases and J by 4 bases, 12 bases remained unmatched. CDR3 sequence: CSVPRISGSSTGELFF. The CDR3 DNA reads TGCAGCGTCCCCAGGATTAGCGGGAGCTCCACCGGGGAGCTGTTTTTT.